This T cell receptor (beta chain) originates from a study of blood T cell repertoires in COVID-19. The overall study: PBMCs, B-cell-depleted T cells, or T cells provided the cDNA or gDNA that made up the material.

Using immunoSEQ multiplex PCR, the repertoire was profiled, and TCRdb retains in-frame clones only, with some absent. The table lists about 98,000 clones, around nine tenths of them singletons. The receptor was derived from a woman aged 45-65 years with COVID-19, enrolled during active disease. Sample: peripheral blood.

The CDR3, as DNA: TGTGCCAGCAGTACCCGGGACAGGGCCATAGATACGCAGTATTTT. Its protein product is CASSTRDRAIDTQYF. The chain employs TRBV25-1 and TRBJ2-3, with 9 bases lining up with TRBD1. Trimming cost V 5 bases and J 5 bases; bases outside gene matches: 8. This CDR3 contains 15 residues. Germline lookup yields CDR1 MGHDK and CDR2 SYGVNS.